The present T cell receptor beta chain was sequenced within a study of cytomegalovirus exposure and HLA in healthy donors. The study's findings and limits: What a later analysis reportedly showed was that an Asian-associated ancestry cluster had fewer N-insertions than the approximately 700-donor mean. Most TCR sequences were uncommon, yet certain public TCRs appeared in many donors. Previous analysis showed most TCR beta V segments were productive about 90% or about 30% of the time. As was reported, the HLA-A and HLA-B alleles of most subjects were accurately predicted from TCR beta sequences.

As to this clone: Its antigen is still unknown.

Primers for the PCR totalled 60 Vbeta and 13 Jbeta. Measured with immunoSEQ multiplex PCR; TCRdb has only the in-frame clones, and not every one. The record lists approximately 60,000 clones, of which the ten most abundant hold 5.3%. The CDR3 consists of 11 residues. CDR1 and CDR2 from the germline V gene are MGHDK and SYGVNS. Trimming pared 10 bases from V and 9 bases from J, leaving 15 bases between. This rearrangement joins TRBV25-1 to TRBJ1-1; weak D call: TRBD1 (5 bases). Sequenced material: PBMCs. The receptor comes from a young man in good health and CMV-seropositive. The CDR3, as DNA: TGTGCCACACACCTCGACAGACAAGCTTTCTTT. Translated: CATHLDRQAFF.